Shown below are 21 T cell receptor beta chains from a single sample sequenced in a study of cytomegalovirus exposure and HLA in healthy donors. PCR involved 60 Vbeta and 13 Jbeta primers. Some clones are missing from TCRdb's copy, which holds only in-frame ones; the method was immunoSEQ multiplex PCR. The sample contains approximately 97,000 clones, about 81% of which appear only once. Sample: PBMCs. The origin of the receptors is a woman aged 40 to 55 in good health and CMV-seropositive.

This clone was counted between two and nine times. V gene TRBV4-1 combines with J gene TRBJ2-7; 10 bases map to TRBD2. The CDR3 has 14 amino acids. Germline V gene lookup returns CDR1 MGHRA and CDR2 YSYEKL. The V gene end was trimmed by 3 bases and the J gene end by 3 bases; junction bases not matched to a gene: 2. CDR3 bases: TGCGCCAGCAGCCAGAGCGGGAGGGGCTACGAGCAGTACTTC. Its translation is CASSQSGRGYEQYF.

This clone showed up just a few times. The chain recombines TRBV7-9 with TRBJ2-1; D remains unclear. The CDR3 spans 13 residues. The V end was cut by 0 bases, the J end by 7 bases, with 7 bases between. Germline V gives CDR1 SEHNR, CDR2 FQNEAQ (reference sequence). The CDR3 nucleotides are TGTGCCAGCAGCTTAGCGTACGGGAATGAGCAGTTCTTC. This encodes CASSLAYGNEQFF.

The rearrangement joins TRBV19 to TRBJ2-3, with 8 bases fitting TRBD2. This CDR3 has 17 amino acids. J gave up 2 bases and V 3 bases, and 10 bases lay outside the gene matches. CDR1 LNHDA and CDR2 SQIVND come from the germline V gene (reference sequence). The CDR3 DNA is TGTGCCAGTAGTATGTTCCGGACTAGCAGAAACACAGATACGCAGTATTTT. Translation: CASSMFRTSRNTDTQYF.

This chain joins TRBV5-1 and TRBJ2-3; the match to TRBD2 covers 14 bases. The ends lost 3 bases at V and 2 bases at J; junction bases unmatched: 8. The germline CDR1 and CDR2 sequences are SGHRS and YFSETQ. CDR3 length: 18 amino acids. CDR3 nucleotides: TGCGCCAGCAGCTCCTTGACTAGCGGGAGGGCCGTCACAGATACGCAGTATTTT. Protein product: CASSSLTSGRAVTDTQYF.

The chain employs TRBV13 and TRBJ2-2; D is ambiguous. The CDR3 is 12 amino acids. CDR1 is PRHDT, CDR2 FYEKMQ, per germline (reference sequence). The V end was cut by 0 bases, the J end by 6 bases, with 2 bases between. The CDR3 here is CASSLGSGELFF. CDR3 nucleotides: TGTGCCAGCAGCTTAGGCTCCGGGGAGCTGTTTTTT. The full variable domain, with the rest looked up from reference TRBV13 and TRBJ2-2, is AAGVIQSPRHLIKEKRETATLKCYPIPRHDTVYWYQQGPGQDPQFLISFYEKMQSDKGSIPDRFSAQQFSDYHSELNMSSLELGDSALYFCASSLGSGELFFGEGSRLTVL.

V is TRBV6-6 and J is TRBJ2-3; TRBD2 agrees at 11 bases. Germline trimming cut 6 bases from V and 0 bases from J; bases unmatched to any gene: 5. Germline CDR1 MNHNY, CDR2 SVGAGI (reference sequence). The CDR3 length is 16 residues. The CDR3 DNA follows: TGTGCCAGCAGCCAAATAGCGGGAGGGAGCACAGATACGCAGTATTTT. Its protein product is CASSQIAGGSTDTQYF.

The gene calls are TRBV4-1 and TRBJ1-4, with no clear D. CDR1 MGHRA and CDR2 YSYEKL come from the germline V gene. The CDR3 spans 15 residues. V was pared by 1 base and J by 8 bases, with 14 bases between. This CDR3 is CASSQVRTTGEKLFF. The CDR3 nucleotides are TGCGCCAGCAGCCAAGTGAGGACGACGGGGGAAAAACTGTTTTTT.

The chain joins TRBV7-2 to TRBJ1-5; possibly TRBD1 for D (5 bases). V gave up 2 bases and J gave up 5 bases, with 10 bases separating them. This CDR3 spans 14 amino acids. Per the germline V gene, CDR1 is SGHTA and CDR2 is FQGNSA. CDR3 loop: CASSLRDWDQPQHF. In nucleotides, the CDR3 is TGTGCCAGCAGCTTAAGGGACTGGGATCAGCCCCAGCATTTT.

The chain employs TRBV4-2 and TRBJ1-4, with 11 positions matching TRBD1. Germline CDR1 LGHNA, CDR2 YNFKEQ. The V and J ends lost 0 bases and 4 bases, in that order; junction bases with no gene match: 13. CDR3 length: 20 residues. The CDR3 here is CASSQDRPGGQGAGNEKLFF. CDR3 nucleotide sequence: TGTGCCAGCAGCCAAGATAGGCCCGGAGGACAGGGGGCGGGTAATGAAAAACTGTTTTTT.

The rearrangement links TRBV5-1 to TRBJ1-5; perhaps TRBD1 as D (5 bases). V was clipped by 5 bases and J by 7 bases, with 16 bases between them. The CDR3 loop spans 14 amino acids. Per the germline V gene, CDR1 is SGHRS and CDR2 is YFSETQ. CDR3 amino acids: CASSIDSGGQPQHF. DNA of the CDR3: TGCGCCAGCAGTATAGACTCGGGGGGGCAGCCCCAGCATTTT.

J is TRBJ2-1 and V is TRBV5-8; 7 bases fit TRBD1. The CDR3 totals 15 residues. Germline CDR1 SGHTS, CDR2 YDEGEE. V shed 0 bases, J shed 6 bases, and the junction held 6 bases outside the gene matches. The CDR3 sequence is CASSLGQGISNEQFF. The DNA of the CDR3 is TGTGCCAGCAGCTTGGGACAGGGAATTTCCAATGAGCAGTTCTTC.

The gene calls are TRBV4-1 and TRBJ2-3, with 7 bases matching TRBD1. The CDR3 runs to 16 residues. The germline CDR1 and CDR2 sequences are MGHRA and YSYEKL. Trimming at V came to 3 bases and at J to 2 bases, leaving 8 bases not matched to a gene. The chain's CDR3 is CASSHATGQLTDTQYF. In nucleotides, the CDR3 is TGCGCCAGCAGCCACGCCACGGGACAGCTCACAGATACGCAGTATTTT.

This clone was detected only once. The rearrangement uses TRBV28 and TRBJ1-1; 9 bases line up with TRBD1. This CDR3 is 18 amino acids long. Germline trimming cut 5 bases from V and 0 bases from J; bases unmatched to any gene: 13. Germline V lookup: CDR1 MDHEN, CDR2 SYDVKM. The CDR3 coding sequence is TGTGCCAGCAGTCTCACCGGGACAGGGTTGTGGGTGAACACTGAAGCTTTCTTT. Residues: CASSLTGTGLWVNTEAFF.

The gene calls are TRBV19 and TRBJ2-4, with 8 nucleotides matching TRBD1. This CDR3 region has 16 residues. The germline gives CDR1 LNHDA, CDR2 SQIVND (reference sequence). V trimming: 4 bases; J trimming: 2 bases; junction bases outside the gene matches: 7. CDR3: CASSTPDRATKNIQYF. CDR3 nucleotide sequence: TGTGCCAGTAGTACCCCGGACAGGGCCACCAAAAACATTCAGTACTTC. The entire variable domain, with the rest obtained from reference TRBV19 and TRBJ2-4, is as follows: DGGITQSPKYLFRKEGQNVTLSCEQNLNHDAMYWYRQDPGQGLRLIYYSQIVNDFQKGDIAEGYSVSREKKESFPLTVTSAQKNPTAFYLCASSTPDRATKNIQYFGAGTRLSVL.

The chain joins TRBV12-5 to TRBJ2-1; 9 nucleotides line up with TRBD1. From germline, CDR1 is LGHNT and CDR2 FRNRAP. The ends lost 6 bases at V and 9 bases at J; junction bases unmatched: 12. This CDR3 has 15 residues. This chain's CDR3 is CASGRPGQGIPEQFF. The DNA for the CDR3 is TGTGCTAGTGGCCGGCCGGGACAGGGAATTCCTGAGCAGTTCTTC.

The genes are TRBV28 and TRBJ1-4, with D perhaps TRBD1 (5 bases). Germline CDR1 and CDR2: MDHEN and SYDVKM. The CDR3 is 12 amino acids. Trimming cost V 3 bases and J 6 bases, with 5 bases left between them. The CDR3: CASSFRDEKLFF. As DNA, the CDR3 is TGTGCCAGCAGTTTCAGGGATGAAAAACTGTTTTTT. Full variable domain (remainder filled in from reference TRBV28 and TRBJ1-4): DVKVTQSSRYLVKRTGEKVFLECVQDMDHENMFWYRQDPGLGLRLIYFSYDVKMKEKGDIPEGYSVSREKKERFSLILESASTNQTSMYLCASSFRDEKLFFGSGTQLSVL.

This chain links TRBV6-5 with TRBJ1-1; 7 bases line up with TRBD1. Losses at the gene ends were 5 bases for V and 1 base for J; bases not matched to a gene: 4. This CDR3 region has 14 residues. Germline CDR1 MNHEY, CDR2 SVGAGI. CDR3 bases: TGTGCCAGCAGTCCGGGGACAGAGAACACTGAAGCTTTCTTT. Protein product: CASSPGTENTEAFF.

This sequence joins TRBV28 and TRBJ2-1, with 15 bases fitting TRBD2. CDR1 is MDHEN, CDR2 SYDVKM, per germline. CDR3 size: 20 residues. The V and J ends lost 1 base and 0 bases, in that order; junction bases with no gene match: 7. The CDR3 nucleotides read TGTGCCAGCAGTTTATCGTGGGGACTAGCGGGAGGTAGCTCCTACAATGAGCAGTTCTTC. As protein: CASSLSWGLAGGSSYNEQFF. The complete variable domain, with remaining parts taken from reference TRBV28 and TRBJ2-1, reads DVKVTQSSRYLVKRTGEKVFLECVQDMDHENMFWYRQDPGLGLRLIYFSYDVKMKEKGDIPEGYSVSREKKERFSLILESASTNQTSMYLCASSLSWGLAGGSSYNEQFFGPGTRLTVL.

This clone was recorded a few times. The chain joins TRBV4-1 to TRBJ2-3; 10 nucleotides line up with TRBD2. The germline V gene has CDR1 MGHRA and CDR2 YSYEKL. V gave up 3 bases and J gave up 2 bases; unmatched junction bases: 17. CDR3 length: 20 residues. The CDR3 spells CASSQVPKREGRRNTDTQYF. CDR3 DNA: TGCGCCAGCAGCCAGGTCCCCAAGCGGGAGGGCCGGCGTAACACAGATACGCAGTATTTT.

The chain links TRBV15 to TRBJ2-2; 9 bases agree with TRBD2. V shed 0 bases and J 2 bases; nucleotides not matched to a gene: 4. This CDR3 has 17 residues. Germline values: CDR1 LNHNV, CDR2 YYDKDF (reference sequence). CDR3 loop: CATSREILAGNTGELFF. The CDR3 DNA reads TGTGCCACCAGCAGAGAAATTCTAGCGGGAAACACCGGGGAGCTGTTTTTT.

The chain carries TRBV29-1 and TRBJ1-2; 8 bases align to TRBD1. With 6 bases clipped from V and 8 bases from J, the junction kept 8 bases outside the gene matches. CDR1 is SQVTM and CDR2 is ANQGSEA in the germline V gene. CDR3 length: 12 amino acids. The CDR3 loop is CSVPDRGLGYTF. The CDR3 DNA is TGCAGCGTGCCCGACAGGGGTTTGGGCTACACCTTC.